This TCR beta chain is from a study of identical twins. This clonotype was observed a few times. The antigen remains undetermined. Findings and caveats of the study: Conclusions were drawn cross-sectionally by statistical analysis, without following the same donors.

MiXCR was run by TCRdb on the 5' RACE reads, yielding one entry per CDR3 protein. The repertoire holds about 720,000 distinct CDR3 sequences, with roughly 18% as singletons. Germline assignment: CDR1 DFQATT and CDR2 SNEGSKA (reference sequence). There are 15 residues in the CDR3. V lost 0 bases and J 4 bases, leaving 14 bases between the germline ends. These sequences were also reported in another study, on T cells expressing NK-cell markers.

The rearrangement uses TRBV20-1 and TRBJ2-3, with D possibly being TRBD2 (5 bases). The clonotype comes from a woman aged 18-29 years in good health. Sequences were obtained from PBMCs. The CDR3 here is CSARDLGEYADTQYF. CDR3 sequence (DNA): TGCAGTGCTAGAGATCTTGGGGAGTATGCAGATACGCAGTATTTT.